The clone carrying this T cell receptor beta chain was counted ten times or more. V lost 6 bases and J lost 4, with 12 bases in between. CDR1 is MGHRA and CDR2 is YSYEKL in the germline V gene. The CDR3 extends over 13 amino acids. The data originate from a study of tumor-infiltrating lymphocytes in primary liver carcinoma. Study-level information: Surgical resection was used to treat these primary liver carcinoma patients. Between roughly 4.2 and 11 cm across, the tumors were all of stage T1-T3 N0M0.

Constant-region priming of around 490 ng total RNA yielded TCR beta cDNA. Each TCR beta library was derived from three nested multiplex PCR rounds that employed slightly modified ARM-PCR. Two initial PCR rounds of about 11 cycles each paired TRBV1-TRBV30 forward primers with a C-beta reverse primer. TCRdb redid the calling of the multiplex PCR reads with MiXCR, one entry per CDR3 protein. This sample has about 200,000 distinct CDR3 sequences; less than 75% occur once, and the top ten carry 5.5% to 9%. Germline DNA was also extracted, while the blood RNA originated from unsorted whole blood. Sequenced: peripheral blood. The chain has TRBV4-1 and TRBJ1-1; perhaps TRBD1 as D (5 bases). This receptor was taken from a woman between 55 and 75 years old with primary liver carcinoma and hepatitis B virus infection. This CDR3 is CASSRAGGTEAFF. CDR3 in DNA: TGCGCCAGCAGTCGTGCGGGGGGCACTGAAGCTTTCTTT.